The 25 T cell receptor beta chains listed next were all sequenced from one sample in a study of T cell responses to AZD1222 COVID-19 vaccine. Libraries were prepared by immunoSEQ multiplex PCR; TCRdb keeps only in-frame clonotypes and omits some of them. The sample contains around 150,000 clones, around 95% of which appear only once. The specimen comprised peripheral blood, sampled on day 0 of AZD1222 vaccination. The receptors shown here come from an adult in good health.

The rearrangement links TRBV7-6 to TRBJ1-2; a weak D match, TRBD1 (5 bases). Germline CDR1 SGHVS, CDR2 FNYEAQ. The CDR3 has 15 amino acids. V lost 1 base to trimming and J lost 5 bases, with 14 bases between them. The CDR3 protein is CASSLGGTSLYGYTF. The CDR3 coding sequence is TGTGCCAGCAGCTTAGGTGGGACCTCACTTTATGGCTACACCTTC.

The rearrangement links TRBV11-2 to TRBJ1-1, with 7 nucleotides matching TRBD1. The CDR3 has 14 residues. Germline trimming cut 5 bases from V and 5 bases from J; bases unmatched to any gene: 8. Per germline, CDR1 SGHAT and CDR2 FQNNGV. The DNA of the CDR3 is TGTGCCAGCAGCCCAAAAAGGGGGCCTACTGAAGCTTTCTTT. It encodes CASSPKRGPTEAFF.

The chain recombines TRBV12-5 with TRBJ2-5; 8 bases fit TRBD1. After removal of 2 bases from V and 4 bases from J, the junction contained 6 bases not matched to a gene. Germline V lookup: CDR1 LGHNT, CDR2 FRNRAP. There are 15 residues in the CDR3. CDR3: CASGLIQTGAETQYF. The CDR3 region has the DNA TGTGCTAGTGGTTTGATACAGACAGGGGCAGAGACCCAGTACTTC.

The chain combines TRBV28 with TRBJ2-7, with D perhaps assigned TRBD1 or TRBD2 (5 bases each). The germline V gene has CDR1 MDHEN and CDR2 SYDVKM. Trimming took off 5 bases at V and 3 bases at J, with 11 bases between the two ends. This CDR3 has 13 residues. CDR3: CASSRDGLYEQYV. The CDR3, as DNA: TGTGCCAGCAGTCGGGACGGCCTCTACGAGCAGTACGTC.

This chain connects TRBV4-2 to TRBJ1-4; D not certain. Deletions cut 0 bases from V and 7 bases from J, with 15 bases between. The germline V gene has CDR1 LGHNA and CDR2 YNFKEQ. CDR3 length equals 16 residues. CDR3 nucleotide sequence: TGTGCCAGCAGCCAAGATTATCTGGGCAGAGGTGAAAAACTGTTTTTT. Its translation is CASSQDYLGRGEKLFF.

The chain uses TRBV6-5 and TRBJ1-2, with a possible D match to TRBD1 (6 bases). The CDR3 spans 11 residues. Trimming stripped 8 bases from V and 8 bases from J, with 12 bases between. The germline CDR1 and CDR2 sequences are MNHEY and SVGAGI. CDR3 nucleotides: TGTGCCAGCCAGGGGCCTATGGGCTACACCTTC. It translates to CASQGPMGYTF.

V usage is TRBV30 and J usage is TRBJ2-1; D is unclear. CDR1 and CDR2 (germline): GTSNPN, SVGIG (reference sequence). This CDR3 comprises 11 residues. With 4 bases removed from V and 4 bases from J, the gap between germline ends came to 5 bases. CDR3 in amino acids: CAWTQYNEQFF. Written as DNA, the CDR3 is TGTGCCTGGACTCAGTACAATGAGCAGTTCTTC. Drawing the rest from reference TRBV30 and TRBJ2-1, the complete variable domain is SQTIHQWPATLVQPVGSPLSLECTVEGTSNPNLYWYRQAAGRGLQLLFYSVGIGQISSEVPQNLSASRPQDRQFILSSKKLLLSDSGFYLCAWTQYNEQFFGPGTRLTVL.

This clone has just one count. The CDR3 sequence: CASSQGDGISNQPQHF. As DNA, the CDR3 is TGTGCCAGCAGCCAAGGAGATGGGATATCCAATCAGCCCCAGCATTTT. The rearrangement links TRBV3-1 (or the pseudogene TRBV3-2) to TRBJ1-5; D not resolved. V lost 1 base, J lost 3 bases, and 13 bases lay in between. The germline V gene encodes CDR1 LGHDT and CDR2 YNNKEL (reference sequence). This CDR3 comprises 16 residues.

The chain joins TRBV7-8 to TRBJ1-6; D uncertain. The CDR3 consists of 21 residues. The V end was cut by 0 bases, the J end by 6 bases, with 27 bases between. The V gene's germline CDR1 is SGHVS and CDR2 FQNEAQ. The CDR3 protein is CASSLALTLWTDGGFNSPLHF. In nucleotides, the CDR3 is TGTGCCAGCAGCTTAGCGCTAACACTGTGGACGGACGGAGGATTTAATTCACCCCTCCACTTT.

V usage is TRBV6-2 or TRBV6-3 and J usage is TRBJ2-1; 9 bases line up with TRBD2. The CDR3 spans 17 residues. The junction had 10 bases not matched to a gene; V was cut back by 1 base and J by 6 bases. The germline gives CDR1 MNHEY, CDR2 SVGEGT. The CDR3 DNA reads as TGTGCCAGCAGTTACTATATAGCGGGAGCCGCCTTCAATGAGCAGTTCTTC. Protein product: CASSYYIAGAAFNEQFF.

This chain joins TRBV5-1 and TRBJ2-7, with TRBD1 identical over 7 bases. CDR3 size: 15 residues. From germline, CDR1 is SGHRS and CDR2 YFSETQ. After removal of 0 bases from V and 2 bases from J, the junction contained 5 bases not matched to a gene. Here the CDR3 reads CASSLGQGAPYEQYV. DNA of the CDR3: TGCGCCAGCAGCTTGGGACAGGGTGCACCCTACGAGCAGTACGTC.

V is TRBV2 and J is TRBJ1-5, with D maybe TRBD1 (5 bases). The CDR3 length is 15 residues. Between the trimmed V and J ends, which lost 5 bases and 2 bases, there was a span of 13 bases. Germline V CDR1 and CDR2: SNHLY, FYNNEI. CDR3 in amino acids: CASSNVGRGNQPQHF. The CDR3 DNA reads TGTGCCAGCAGTAACGTGGGACGAGGCAATCAGCCCCAGCATTTT.

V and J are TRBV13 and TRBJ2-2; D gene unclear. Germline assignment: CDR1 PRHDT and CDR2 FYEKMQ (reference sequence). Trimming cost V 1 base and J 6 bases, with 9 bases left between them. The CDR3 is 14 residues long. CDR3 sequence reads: CASSLVPQAGELFF. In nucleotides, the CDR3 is TGTGCCAGCAGCTTAGTACCCCAGGCCGGGGAGCTGTTTTTT.

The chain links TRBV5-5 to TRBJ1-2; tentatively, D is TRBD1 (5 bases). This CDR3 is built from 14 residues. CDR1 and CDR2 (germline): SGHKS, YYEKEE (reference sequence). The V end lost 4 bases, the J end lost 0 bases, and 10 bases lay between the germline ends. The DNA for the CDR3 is TGTGCCAGCAGCCCTAGGGGTACTAACTATGGCTACACCTTC. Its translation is CASSPRGTNYGYTF.

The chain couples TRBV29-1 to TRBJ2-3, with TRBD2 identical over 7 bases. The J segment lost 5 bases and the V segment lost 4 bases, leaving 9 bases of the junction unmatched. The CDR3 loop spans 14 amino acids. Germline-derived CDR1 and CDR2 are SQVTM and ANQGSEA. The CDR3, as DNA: TGCAGCGTTGGAGTGGGAGGGCCGCAAGATACGCAGTATTTT. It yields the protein CSVGVGGPQDTQYF.

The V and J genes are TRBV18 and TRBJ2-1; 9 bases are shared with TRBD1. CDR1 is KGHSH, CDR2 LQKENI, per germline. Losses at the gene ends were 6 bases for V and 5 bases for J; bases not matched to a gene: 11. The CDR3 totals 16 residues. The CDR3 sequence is CASSHSGTGFNNEQFF. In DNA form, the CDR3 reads TGTGCCAGCTCGCACTCCGGGACAGGGTTTAACAATGAGCAGTTCTTC. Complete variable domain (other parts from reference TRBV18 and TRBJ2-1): NAGVMQNPRHLVRRRGQEARLRCSPMKGHSHVYWYRQLPEEGLKFMVYLQKENIIDESGMPKERFSAEFPKEGPSILRIQQVVRGDSAAYFCASSHSGTGFNNEQFFGPGTRLTVL.

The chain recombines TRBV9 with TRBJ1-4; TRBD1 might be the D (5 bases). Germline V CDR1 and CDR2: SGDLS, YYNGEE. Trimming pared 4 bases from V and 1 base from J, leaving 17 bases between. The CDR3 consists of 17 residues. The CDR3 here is CASSLGAGRGTNEKLFF. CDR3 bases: TGTGCCAGCAGCTTGGGAGCAGGGAGAGGAACTAATGAAAAACTGTTTTTT.

The CDR3 loop reads CASSLDRGGLHEQFF. CDR3 DNA sequence: TGTGCCAGCAGCTTAGACAGGGGTGGCCTACATGAGCAGTTCTTC. The chain combines TRBV5-6 with TRBJ2-1, with 8 bases identical to TRBD1. The CDR3 is made up of 15 amino acids. With V trimmed by 2 bases and J by 8 bases, 9 bases remained unmatched. The germline V gene has CDR1 SGHDT and CDR2 YYEEEE.

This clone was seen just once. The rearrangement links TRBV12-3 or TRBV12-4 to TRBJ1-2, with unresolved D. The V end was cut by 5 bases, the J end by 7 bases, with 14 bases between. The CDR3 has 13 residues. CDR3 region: CASSLGRRSGYTF. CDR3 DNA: TGTGCCAGCAGTCTTGGACGGCGATCTGGCTACACCTTC.

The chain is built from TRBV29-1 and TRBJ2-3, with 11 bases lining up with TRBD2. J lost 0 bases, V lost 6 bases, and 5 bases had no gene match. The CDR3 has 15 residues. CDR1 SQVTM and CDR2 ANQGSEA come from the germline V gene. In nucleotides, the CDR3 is TGCAGCGTGGGGACTAGCGGATCTAGCACAGATACGCAGTATTTT. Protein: CSVGTSGSSTDTQYF.

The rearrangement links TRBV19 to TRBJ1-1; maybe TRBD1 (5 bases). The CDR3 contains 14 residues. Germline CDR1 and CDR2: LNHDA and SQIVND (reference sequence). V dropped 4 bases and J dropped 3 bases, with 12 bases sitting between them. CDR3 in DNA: TGTGCCAGTAGTACGTGGGACGGCTACACTGAAGCTTTCTTT. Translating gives CASSTWDGYTEAFF.

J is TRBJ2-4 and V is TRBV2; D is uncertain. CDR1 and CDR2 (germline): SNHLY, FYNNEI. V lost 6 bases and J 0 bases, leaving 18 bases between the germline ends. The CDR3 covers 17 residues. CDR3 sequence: CASRASAIILAKNIQYF. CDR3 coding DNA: TGTGCCAGCAGGGCGTCTGCGATAATTCTAGCCAAAAACATTCAGTACTTC.

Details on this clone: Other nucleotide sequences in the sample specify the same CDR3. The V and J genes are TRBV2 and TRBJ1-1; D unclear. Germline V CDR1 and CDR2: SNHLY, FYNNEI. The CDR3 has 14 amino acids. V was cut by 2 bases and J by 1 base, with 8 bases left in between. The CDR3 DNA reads TGTGCCAGCAGTGAATCGGGTGGGAACACTGAAGCTTTCTTT. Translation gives CASSESGGNTEAFF.

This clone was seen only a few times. The CDR3 loop is CASSLDSSYEQYV. In DNA, the CDR3 is TGTGCCAGCAGCTTAGACAGCTCTTACGAGCAGTACGTC. The chain is built from TRBV7-8 and TRBJ2-7; D is unclear. CDR1 SGHVS and CDR2 FQNEAQ come from the germline V gene. The CDR3 has 13 amino acids. Between the trimmed V and J ends, which lost 1 base and 4 bases, there was a span of 8 bases.

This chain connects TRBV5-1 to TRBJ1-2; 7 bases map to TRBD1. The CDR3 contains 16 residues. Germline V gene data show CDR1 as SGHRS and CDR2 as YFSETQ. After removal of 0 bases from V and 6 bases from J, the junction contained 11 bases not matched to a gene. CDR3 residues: CASSLAGEGGFNGYTF. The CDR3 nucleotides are TGCGCCAGCAGCTTGGCAGGCGAAGGGGGCTTTAATGGCTACACCTTC. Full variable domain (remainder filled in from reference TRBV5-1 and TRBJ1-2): KAGVTQTPRYLIKTRGQQVTLSCSPISGHRSVSWYQQTPGQGLQFLFEYFSETQRNKGNFPGRFSGRQFSNSRSEMNVSTLELGDSALYLCASSLAGEGGFNGYTFGSGTRLTVV.